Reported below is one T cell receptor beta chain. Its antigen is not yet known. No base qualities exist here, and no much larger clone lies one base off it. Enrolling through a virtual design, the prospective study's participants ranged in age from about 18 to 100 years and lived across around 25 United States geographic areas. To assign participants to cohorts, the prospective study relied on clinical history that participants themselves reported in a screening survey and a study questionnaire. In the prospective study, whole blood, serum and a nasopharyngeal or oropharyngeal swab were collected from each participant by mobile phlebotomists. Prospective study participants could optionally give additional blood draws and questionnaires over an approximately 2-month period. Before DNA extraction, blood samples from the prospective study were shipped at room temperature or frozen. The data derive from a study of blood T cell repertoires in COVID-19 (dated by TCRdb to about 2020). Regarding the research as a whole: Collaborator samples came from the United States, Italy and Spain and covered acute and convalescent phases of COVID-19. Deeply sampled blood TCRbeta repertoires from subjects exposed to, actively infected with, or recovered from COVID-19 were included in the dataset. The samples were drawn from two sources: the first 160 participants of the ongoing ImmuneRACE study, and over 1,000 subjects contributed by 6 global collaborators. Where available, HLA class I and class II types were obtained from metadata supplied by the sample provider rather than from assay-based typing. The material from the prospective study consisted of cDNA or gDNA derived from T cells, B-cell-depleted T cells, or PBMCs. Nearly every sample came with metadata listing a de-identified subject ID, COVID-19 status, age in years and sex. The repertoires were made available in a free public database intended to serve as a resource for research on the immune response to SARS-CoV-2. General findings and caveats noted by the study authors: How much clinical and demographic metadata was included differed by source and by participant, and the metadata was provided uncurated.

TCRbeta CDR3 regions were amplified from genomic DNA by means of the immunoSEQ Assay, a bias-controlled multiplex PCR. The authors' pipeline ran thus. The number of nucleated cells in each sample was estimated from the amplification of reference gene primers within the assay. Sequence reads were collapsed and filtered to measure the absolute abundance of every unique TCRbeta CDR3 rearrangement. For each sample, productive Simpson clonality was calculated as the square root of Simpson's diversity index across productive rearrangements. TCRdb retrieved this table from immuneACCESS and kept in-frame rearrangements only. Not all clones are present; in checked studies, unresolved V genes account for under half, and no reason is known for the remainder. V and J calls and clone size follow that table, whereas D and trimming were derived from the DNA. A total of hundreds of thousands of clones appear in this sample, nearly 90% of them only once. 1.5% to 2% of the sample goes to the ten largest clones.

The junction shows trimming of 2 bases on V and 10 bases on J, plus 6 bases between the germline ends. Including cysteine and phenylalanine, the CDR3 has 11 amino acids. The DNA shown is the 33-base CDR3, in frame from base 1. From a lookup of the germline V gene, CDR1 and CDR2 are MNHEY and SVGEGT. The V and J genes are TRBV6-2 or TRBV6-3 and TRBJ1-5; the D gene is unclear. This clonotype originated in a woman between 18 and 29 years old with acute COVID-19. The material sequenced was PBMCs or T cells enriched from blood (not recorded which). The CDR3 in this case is CASSYPLPQHF. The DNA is TGTGCCAGCAGTTACCCGCTACCCCAGCATTTT.